The clone carrying this T cell receptor (beta chain) was counted between two and nine times. The CDR3 contains 13 residues. Trimming at V came to 7 bases and at J to 7 bases, leaving 6 bases not matched to a gene. The data were taken from a study of T-cell reconstitution after alpha-beta-depleted transplantation in children. The authors prepared the TCRbeta library with unique molecular identifiers. TCRdb recomputed calls from the PCR reads with MiXCR, one row per CDR3 protein. The sample lists 360,000 or so distinct CDR3 sequences; roughly 22% were seen once. The TCR comes from a human donor who donated a stem cell graft to a child with acute myeloid leukemia. Source: PBMCs from the stem cell graft donor, taken from the stem cell graft. This chain joins TRBV12-3 or TRBV12-4 and TRBJ2-2; 7 positions match TRBD1. The CDR3 spells CASTLQGIGELFF. DNA of the CDR3: TGTGCCAGCACCCTACAGGGGATCGGGGAGCTGTTTTTT.